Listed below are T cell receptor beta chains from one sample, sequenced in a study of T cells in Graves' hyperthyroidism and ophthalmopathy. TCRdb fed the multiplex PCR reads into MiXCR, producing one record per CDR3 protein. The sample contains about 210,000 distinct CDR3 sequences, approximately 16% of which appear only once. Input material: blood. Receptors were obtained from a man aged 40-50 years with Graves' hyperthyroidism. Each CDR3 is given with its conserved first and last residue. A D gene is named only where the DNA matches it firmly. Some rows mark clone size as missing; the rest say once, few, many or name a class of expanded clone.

DNA: TGTGCCAGCAGTAGCAACAGGGGTCGCGGCTACACCTTC
CDR3: CASSSNRGRGYTF
V: TRBV27
size: many
D: TRBD1
J: TRBJ1-2

DNA: TGCAGTGCTAGAGCTGGGTTAGATACGCAGTATTTT
CDR3: CSARAGLDTQYF
V: TRBV20-1
size: many
D: .
J: TRBJ2-3

DNA: TGTGCCAGCAGTTGGCAACCGGGACAGGGGCCGTCCCAGCATTTT
CDR3: CASSWQPGQGPSQHF
V: TRBV6-2/TRBV6-3
size: few
D: TRBD1
J: TRBJ1-5

DNA: TGCAGTGCTAGAGATAGGAGACAGGGGATAGATACGCAGTATTTT
CDR3: CSARDRRQGIDTQYF
V: TRBV20-1
size: many
D: TRBD1
J: TRBJ2-3

DNA: TGTGCCAGCAGCGTAAGACAGGGCGAAGAGACCCAGTACTTC
CDR3: CASSVRQGEETQYF
V: TRBV7-2
size: many
D: TRBD1
J: TRBJ2-5

DNA: TGTGCCAGCAGTCCGTCCCGTTTATGGGGCACAGATACGCAGTATTTT
CDR3: CASSPSRLWGTDTQYF
V: TRBV27
size: many
D: .
J: TRBJ2-3

DNA: TGTGCCAGCAGCTTAGTACCCGGACGGGAGAAGGTGAATACGCAGTATTTT
CDR3: CASSLVPGREKVNTQYF
V: TRBV7-9
size: .
D: .
J: TRBJ2-3

DNA: TGCGCCAGCAGCTTGGGTTCCAGCGAAAGCACAGATACGCAGTATTTT
CDR3: CASSLGSSESTDTQYF
V: TRBV5-1
size: many
D: .
J: TRBJ2-3

DNA: TGCAGTGCGGGACTAGCGGGGAAGGGCGACGAGCAGTACTTC
CDR3: CSAGLAGKGDEQYF
V: TRBV20-1
size: .
D: TRBD2
J: TRBJ2-7

DNA: TGTGCCAGCAGCCTACCAGGGACCCAGTACTTC
CDR3: CASSLPGTQYF
V: TRBV7-9
size: many
D: .
J: TRBJ2-5

DNA: TGTGCCAGCAGCTCACAAGCGGGGGGCACCACAGATACGCAGTATTTT
CDR3: CASSSQAGGTTDTQYF
V: TRBV5-4
size: many
D: TRBD2
J: TRBJ2-3

DNA: TGTGCCAGCAGCCTCGGGGACGACGAGCAGTACTTC
CDR3: CASSLGDDEQYF
V: TRBV6-1
size: many
D: .
J: TRBJ2-7

DNA: TGTGCCAGCAGCTCCCGAAGGGGACTCACAGATACGCAGTATTTT
CDR3: CASSSRRGLTDTQYF
V: TRBV5-4
size: many
D: .
J: TRBJ2-3

DNA: TGTGCCAGCGACCTTACGGCTGGAAACACCATATATTTT
CDR3: CASDLTAGNTIYF
V: TRBV7-9
size: many
D: .
J: TRBJ1-3

DNA: TGTGCCAGCTCACCTGGACACGTCGGGAACACTGAAGCTTTCTTT
CDR3: CASSPGHVGNTEAFF
V: TRBV18
size: many
D: .
J: TRBJ1-1

DNA: TGCGCCAGCAGCTCCTCGGACTCCCAAGGATATGGCTACACCTTC
CDR3: CASSSSDSQGYGYTF
V: TRBV5-1
size: many
D: .
J: TRBJ1-2

DNA: TGCAGTGGGGGAACATCGTATAACAATGAGCAGTTCTTC
CDR3: CSGGTSYNNEQFF
V: TRBV20-1
size: many
D: .
J: TRBJ2-1

DNA: TGCAGTGCGGAACTCGGGGGTCTCCAAGAGACCCAGTACTTC
CDR3: CSAELGGLQETQYF
V: TRBV20-1
size: many
D: .
J: TRBJ2-5

DNA: TGTGCCAGTAGTATCGCATTACGCGGGTTGGGTGAAGCTTTCTTT
CDR3: CASSIALRGLGEAFF
V: TRBV19
size: many
D: .
J: TRBJ1-1

DNA: TGTGCCAGCCGGGGCAGGGTTGGTGAAAAACTGTTTTTT
CDR3: CASRGRVGEKLFF
V: TRBV5-6
size: many
D: .
J: TRBJ1-4

DNA: TGTGCCAGCAGGTGGGGGGAGTACGAGCAGTACTTC
CDR3: CASRWGEYEQYF
V: TRBV7-9
size: few
D: .
J: TRBJ2-7

DNA: TGTGCCAGCAGCTTGGGGGACAGGGGGAAATGGGACACCTTC
CDR3: CASSLGDRGKWDTF
V: TRBV5-4
size: few
D: TRBD1
J: TRBJ1-2

DNA: TGTGCCAGCAGGAAGGACAGGCAAGAGAATGAAAAACTGTTTTTT
CDR3: CASRKDRQENEKLFF
V: TRBV28
size: many
D: TRBD1
J: TRBJ1-4

DNA: TGTGCCAGCAGCGAAGGTGCCCGACAGGGAGTGGAGCAGTACTTC
CDR3: CASSEGARQGVEQYF
V: TRBV7-9
size: few
D: TRBD1
J: TRBJ2-7

DNA: TGTGCCAGCAGCTTAGCCCGCGGTGAAAAACTGTTTTTT
CDR3: CASSLARGEKLFF
V: TRBV7-3
size: .
D: .
J: TRBJ1-4

DNA: TGTGCCAGCAGCTATTACCCCCGCACGGGCCTACAAGAGACCCAGTACTTC
CDR3: CASSYYPRTGLQETQYF
V: TRBV3-1
size: few
D: .
J: TRBJ2-5

DNA: TGTGCCAGCACCTTGAGGCTAGCGGGGGGGCAAGATACGCAGTATTTT
CDR3: CASTLRLAGGQDTQYF
V: TRBV7-2
size: .
D: TRBD2
J: TRBJ2-3

DNA: TGTGCCAGCAGTTTAAGGGCCGCTTCAACCTACAATGAGCAGTTCTTC
CDR3: CASSLRAASTYNEQFF
V: TRBV27
size: many
D: .
J: TRBJ2-1

DNA: TGTGCCAGCAGCAGCCAGCTTTCGACCTATGGCTACACCTTC
CDR3: CASSSQLSTYGYTF
V: TRBV28
size: many
D: .
J: TRBJ1-2

DNA: TGCAGTGCTAGAGCGTCGGCGGAGTATTCACCCCTCCACTTT
CDR3: CSARASAEYSPLHF
V: TRBV20-1
size: many
D: .
J: TRBJ1-6

DNA: TGTGCCAGCAGCGCGGCCACACCCTATCCGCAGTATTTT
CDR3: CASSAATPYPQYF
V: TRBV5-6
size: many
D: .
J: TRBJ2-3

DNA: TGTGCCAGCAGCCCCGGAGCAAGTGTTACCGGGGAGCTGTTTTTT
CDR3: CASSPGASVTGELFF
V: TRBV3-1
size: many
D: .
J: TRBJ2-2

DNA: TGTGCCAGCTCACCACCGAGGACAGGAGTGGGCTCTGAAGCTTTCTTT
CDR3: CASSPPRTGVGSEAFF
V: TRBV18
size: .
D: TRBD1
J: TRBJ1-1

DNA: TGTGCCATCTCACCGGGGTCGAACACTGAAGCTTTCTTT
CDR3: CAISPGSNTEAFF
V: TRBV18
size: .
D: .
J: TRBJ1-1

DNA: TGTGCCAGCAGGACAGGGTATGACCGGGGGGAGCAGTACTTC
CDR3: CASRTGYDRGEQYF
V: TRBV27
size: many
D: .
J: TRBJ2-7

DNA: TGTGCCACCAGCAGGGACCCACACTACGAGCAGTACTTC
CDR3: CATSRDPHYEQYF
V: TRBV15
size: .
D: .
J: TRBJ2-7

DNA: TGTGCCAGCAGCTTAGTAGCGGGGGGATTCGCGAACACCGGGGAGCTGTTTTTT
CDR3: CASSLVAGGFANTGELFF
V: TRBV7-2
size: many
D: TRBD2
J: TRBJ2-2

DNA: TGTGCCAGCAGTTTTGCTTACACTGAAGCTTTCTTT
CDR3: CASSFAYTEAFF
V: TRBV28
size: few
D: .
J: TRBJ1-1

DNA: TGCAGTGCGATACTAGCGGGGGTGACAGATACGCAGTATTTT
CDR3: CSAILAGVTDTQYF
V: TRBV20-1
size: many
D: TRBD2
J: TRBJ2-3

DNA: TGTGCCAGCAGTTCCCCAGGGGGCAATTCACCCCTCCACTTT
CDR3: CASSSPGGNSPLHF
V: TRBV28
size: many
D: TRBD1
J: TRBJ1-6

DNA: TGTGCCAGCAGTTTCAGCCACTACAATGAGCAGTTCTTC
CDR3: CASSFSHYNEQFF
V: TRBV28
size: many
D: .
J: TRBJ2-1

DNA: TGTGCCAGCAGCTTTACAAATCGAGATGAGCAGTTCTTC
CDR3: CASSFTNRDEQFF
V: TRBV11-3
size: .
D: .
J: TRBJ2-1

DNA: TGTGCCAGCAGCTTAGGCCAGTATGGCTACACCTTC
CDR3: CASSLGQYGYTF
V: TRBV13
size: .
D: .
J: TRBJ1-2

DNA: TGTGCCAGCTCACCGACGACGCAGCCATCTGGAAACACCATATATTTT
CDR3: CASSPTTQPSGNTIYF
V: TRBV18
size: few
D: .
J: TRBJ1-3

DNA: TGTGCCAGCGGGCGGGCAGGAAACACCATATATTTT
CDR3: CASGRAGNTIYF
V: TRBV7-9
size: few
D: .
J: TRBJ1-3

DNA: TGTGCCTGGGGGACTGCCGGGGGCTGGAAGACCCAGTACTTC
CDR3: CAWGTAGGWKTQYF
V: TRBV30
size: .
D: .
J: TRBJ2-5

DNA: TGTGCCAGCAGCTTGAACCCCTCAGGGTCAACTAATGAAAAACTGTTTTTT
CDR3: CASSLNPSGSTNEKLFF
V: TRBV7-9
size: few
D: .
J: TRBJ1-4

DNA: TGTGCCAGCAGTCCCCACGGGGGTGGCTACACCTTC
CDR3: CASSPHGGGYTF
V: TRBV2
size: many
D: .
J: TRBJ1-2

DNA: TGCAGTGCTAGAGAACAGGGTAAGGGGTACAATGAGCAGTTCTTC
CDR3: CSAREQGKGYNEQFF
V: TRBV20-1
size: .
D: .
J: TRBJ2-1

DNA: TGTGCCAGCAGCTCCCGCCCCGAAGCTTTCTTT
CDR3: CASSSRPEAFF
V: TRBV7-9
size: many
D: .
J: TRBJ1-1

DNA: TGTGCCAGCAGCCAAGCCCTTGACAGGACCACTGAAGCTTTCTTT
CDR3: CASSQALDRTTEAFF
V: TRBV14
size: many
D: .
J: TRBJ1-1

DNA: TGTGCCAGCAGACAGGGCAGTTACGAGCAGTACTTC
CDR3: CASRQGSYEQYF
V: TRBV2
size: many
D: .
J: TRBJ2-7

DNA: TGCAGTGCTAGAGATTATCGAACTAATGAAAAACTGTTTTTT
CDR3: CSARDYRTNEKLFF
V: TRBV20-1
size: .
D: .
J: TRBJ1-4

DNA: TGTGCCAGCAGTGAAGCCAGGACAGGCAACTATGGCTACACCTTC
CDR3: CASSEARTGNYGYTF
V: TRBV6-1
size: many
D: TRBD1
J: TRBJ1-2

DNA: TGTGCCAGAAACAAGCCGGGACAGGAGTACGAGCAGTACTTC
CDR3: CARNKPGQEYEQYF
V: TRBV6-1
size: many
D: TRBD1
J: TRBJ2-7

DNA: TGTGCCAGCAGCTTATCCGCGGGCCTTTGGAATGAGCAGTTCTTC
CDR3: CASSLSAGLWNEQFF
V: TRBV7-3
size: many
D: .
J: TRBJ2-1